The rows below give T cell receptor beta chains drawn from one sample of a study of T cell responses to AZD1222 COVID-19 vaccine. Data came from immunoSEQ multiplex PCR; TCRdb stores just in-frame clones and leaves some out. This table has under 150,000 clones, approximately 89% appearing once. This sample comprised peripheral blood, obtained on day 0 of AZD1222 vaccination. These receptors were collected from an adult in good health. Both conserved end residues are part of each CDR3. The order of the fields is D gene, J gene, clone size, V gene, CDR3 DNA, CDR3 protein. A D gene is named only where the DNA matches it firmly. Expanded clones get a size class; other rows say once, few or many, or leave the size out.

TRBD1	TRBJ1-6	.	TRBV27	TGTGCCAGCAGTTCGGACAGGAGGGATTCACCCCTCCACTTT	CASSSDRRDSPLHF
.	TRBJ2-1	.	TRBV4-2	TGTGCCAGCAGCCAAGGGGGAGGGACATCCTACAATGAGCAGTTCTTC	CASSQGGGTSYNEQFF
TRBD1	TRBJ1-2	.	TRBV15	TGTGCCACCAGCAGAGCACAGGGGGCATATGGCTACACCTTC	CATSRAQGAYGYTF
.	TRBJ1-1	.	TRBV3-1/TRBV3-2	TGTGCCAGCAGCCAAGATCGGGGGAGGGTGGGCACTGAAGCTTTCTTT	CASSQDRGRVGTEAFF
.	TRBJ2-7	.	TRBV2	TGTGCCAGCAGTGACAAAAAGACCGGACACTACGAGCAGTACTTC	CASSDKKTGHYEQYF
.	TRBJ1-1	.	TRBV19	TGTGCCAGTAGTATCTCGTCCGGGGGGACATCCGAAGCTTTCTTT	CASSISSGGTSEAFF
.	TRBJ2-3	.	TRBV5-4	TGTGCCAGCAGCTTAAGCGGGTCTAGCACAGATACGCAGTATTTT	CASSLSGSSTDTQYF
.	TRBJ2-7	once	TRBV10-3	TGTGCCATCAGTGTAGGAACGGGGAGCCACGAGCAGTACTTC	CAISVGTGSHEQYF
.	TRBJ1-5	.	TRBV19	TGTGCCAGTAGACCGGTCCGGGCCTTCAATCAGCCCCAGCATTTT	CASRPVRAFNQPQHF
.	TRBJ2-5	.	TRBV11-2	TGTGCCAGCAGCTTAGGGCCCCGGGGGAACCAAGAGACCCAGTACTTC	CASSLGPRGNQETQYF
TRBD1	TRBJ2-7	.	TRBV4-3	TGCGCCAGCAGCCAAGAAGGACAGGGCAGCCAGTACTTC	CASSQEGQGSQYF
.	TRBJ1-1	.	TRBV9	TGTGCCAGCAGCGTAGAGGGCAGAGCCTCCACTGAAGCTTTCTTT	CASSVEGRASTEAFF
TRBD1	TRBJ1-5	few	TRBV27	TGCGCGACAGGGGATTTTCAGCCCCAGCATTTT	CATGDFQPQHF
TRBD2	TRBJ2-5	.	TRBV2	TGTGCCAGCAGTACTAGCGGGGGGGCTCGGGAGACCCAGTACTTC	CASSTSGGARETQYF
.	TRBJ1-1	once	TRBV7-9	TGTGCCAGCAGCCCCAGGGGTCTCGCTGAAGCTTTCTTT	CASSPRGLAEAFF
.	TRBJ1-6	.	TRBV5-8	TGTGCCAGCAGCTTGAACGGGGCCCCCACACCCCTCCACTTT	CASSLNGAPTPLHF
.	TRBJ1-1	.	TRBV19	TGTGCCAGTAAGGAAGGGTGGGCTGAAGCTTTCTTT	CASKEGWAEAFF
.	TRBJ1-2	.	TRBV6-1	TGTGCCAGCAGTGAAGCCCGACAGGCCTATGGCTACACCTTC	CASSEARQAYGYTF
.	TRBJ2-3	.	TRBV6-2/TRBV6-3	TGTGCCAGCAGCCCAGTGCTAGCTTACACAGATACGCAGTATTTT	CASSPVLAYTDTQYF
TRBD2	TRBJ2-1	.	TRBV7-9	TGTGCCAGCACCGAAGCGGGAGGGGGCTCCTACAATGAGCAGTTCTTC	CASTEAGGGSYNEQFF
.	TRBJ1-2	.	TRBV7-9	TGTGCCAGCACCGTCACCCTCCACTCCGGGGGCCTTCTTGATGGCTACACCTTC	CASTVTLHSGGLLDGYTF
.	TRBJ1-5	.	TRBV5-4	TGTGCCAGCAGCTTGCAGGGCAATCAGCCCCAGCATTTT	CASSLQGNQPQHF
.	TRBJ1-5	.	TRBV7-9	TGTGCCAGCAGCTTAGACCCTCAGCCCCAGCATTTT	CASSLDPQPQHF
.	TRBJ2-1	.	TRBV4-1	TGCGCCAGCAGCCAATGGCTAGAAGTAAGGCATGAGCAGTTCTTC	CASSQWLEVRHEQFF
TRBD2	TRBJ2-5	.	TRBV5-1	TGCGCCAGCAGCTGGAGACTAGCGGGGGACCAAGAGACCCAGTACTTC	CASSWRLAGDQETQYF